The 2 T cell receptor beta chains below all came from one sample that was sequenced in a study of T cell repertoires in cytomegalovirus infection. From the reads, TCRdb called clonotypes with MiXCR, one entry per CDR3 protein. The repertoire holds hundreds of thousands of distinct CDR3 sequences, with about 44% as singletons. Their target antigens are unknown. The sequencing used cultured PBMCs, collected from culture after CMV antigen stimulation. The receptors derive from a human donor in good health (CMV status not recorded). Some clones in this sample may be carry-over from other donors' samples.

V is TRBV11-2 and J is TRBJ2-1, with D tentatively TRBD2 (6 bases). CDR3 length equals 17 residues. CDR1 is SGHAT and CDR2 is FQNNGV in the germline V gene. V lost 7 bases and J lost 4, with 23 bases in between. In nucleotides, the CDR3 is TGTGCCAGCAAAACCGTAAGGGGACTCTTCTCGTACAATGAGCAGTTCTTC. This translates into CASKTVRGLFSYNEQFF.

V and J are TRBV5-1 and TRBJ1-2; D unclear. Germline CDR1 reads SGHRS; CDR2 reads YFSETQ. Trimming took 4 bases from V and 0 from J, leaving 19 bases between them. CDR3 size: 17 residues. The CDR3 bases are TGCGCCAGCAGCCCAGCCTTCTCGTCCGGGACTAACTATGGCTACACCTTC. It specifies CASSPAFSSGTNYGYTF.